Sequencing of this TCR beta chain was carried out in a study of shared T cell receptors in the human thymus. V shed 6 bases, J shed 5 bases, and the junction held 4 bases outside the gene matches. Germline V gives CDR1 MNHEY, CDR2 SVGAGI. This CDR3 comprises 13 residues. Sequenced by immunoSEQ multiplex PCR; TCRdb stores in-frame clones only, minus some. Among 540,000 or so clones listed, around 82% were seen once. These data were also reused for a study on human thymus T cells.

The chain employs TRBV6-5 and TRBJ1-1; 9 bases are shared with TRBD1. Sample: thymocytes. The receptor comes from a boy under two years old with a congenital heart defect. The chain's CDR3 is CASSAGQGTEAFF. The CDR3 DNA follows: TGTGCCAGCAGCGCGGGACAGGGAACTGAAGCTTTCTTT.